This note documents a single T cell receptor beta chain sequence. Its antigen target is currently unknown. Qualities for individual bases were not recorded, and no much larger clone is one base off. The data derive from a study of shared T cell receptors in the human thymus (dated by TCRdb to the early 2020s). For the wider study: The study investigated the way shared, self-reactive T-cell receptor alpha chains are produced in the human thymus.

According to the germline V gene, CDR1 reads MNHEY and CDR2 reads SVGAGI. From the cysteine through the phenylalanine, the CDR3 covers 16 amino acids. Only CDR3 DNA is held: 48 bases, read in frame from base 1. From V the trimming removes 4 bases and from J it removes 4 bases, while the gene matches leave 12 bases of the junction unaccounted for. The receptor library was made with the immunoSEQ multiplex PCR assay. This immuneACCESS table, as held by TCRdb, lists in-frame sequences with V and J called but not all clones. Of the missing ones, under half trace to an unresolved V gene in checked studies; the others have no known cause. The sample contains hundreds of thousands of clones, approximately 83% of them found a single time. Clones ranked in the top ten supply more than 0.008% of the sample. These data also featured in a second study, about human thymus T cells. As described in the second report: In Finland, the donors were immunologically healthy infants who were having open corrective cardiac surgery for congenital heart defects. The thymus tissue came from surgical resects taken out during corrective cardiac surgery. Both the thymic and the peripheral blood repertoires appeared to show biased V and J gene segment usage. The related research reported highly overlapping thymic TCR repertoires among unrelated individuals. TCR alpha and beta repertoires from roughly eight infant thymus samples and a few related peripheral blood samples were characterized in the study. Donor ages ranging from about 7 to 250 days were recorded, and a handful of male and a couple of female infants were included in the cohort. Thymocytes were mechanically released from the tissue and were stored as pellets of 10-30 million cells at -70 degrees C. A QIAsymphony instrument was used to extract genomic DNA from the frozen cell pellets. Using the immunoSEQ multiplex PCR assay, the TCRB and TCRAD loci were amplified from a standardized quantity of quality-controlled genomic DNA. The amplicons spanned the V(D)J region and were long enough to cover the CDR3 and allow V and J genes to be identified. The amplicons were sequenced on an Illumina platform via the commercial immunoSEQ service. Primer bias and sequencing errors were corrected as previously described, and TCRAD and TCRB definitions were based on the IMGT database. Analysis of the repertoires was done with immunoSEQ Analyzer 3.0 and VDJTools and included basic statistics, V/J segment usage, diversity estimates, rarefaction and pairwise overlap. Diversity was estimated with Chao1, ChaoE, Efron-Thisted, Shannon and inverse Simpson indices, and also on datasets down-sampled to the smallest sample. For repertoire overlap, CDR3 nucleotide sequence, V gene and J gene had to match strictly, and clustering was done by Jaccard-based multidimensional scaling. Thymus samples yielded on average around 800,000 unique TCRB clonotypes, compared with 75,000 to 100,000 from blood samples.

The material sequenced was thymocytes. The clonotype comes from a girl in the first two years of life with a congenital heart defect. Donor details come from another sample of the same person, matched by shared clones. This chain joins TRBV6-5 to TRBJ1-1; 7 nucleotides in the junction match TRBD1. The nucleotides read TGTGCCAGCAGTTTTCCTGGACGACAGGGTATCACTGAAGCTTTCTTT. The translation is CASSFPGRQGITEAFF.